The 4 T cell receptor beta chains below were found in one sample sequenced in a study of Ad26.COV2.S vaccination and SARS-CoV-2 variants. Treatment of the sample: 19 received Ad26.COV2.S at low or high dose, single or two shots; 5 received placebo; per-sample allocation not given. The samples date from day 63 after the first vaccine or placebo injection. Assay: immunoSEQ multiplex PCR; the TCRdb copy retains only in-frame clones and omits some. The repertoire holds hundreds of thousands of clones, 70% to 90% seen once, with approximately 11% in the top ten. The source material was peripheral blood, sampled in a trial of Ad26.COV2.S vaccine versus placebo. The receptor set was obtained from a person between 18 and 65 years old who received the Ad26.COV2.S COVID-19 vaccine or a placebo.

The CDR3 region has the DNA TGTGCCAGCAGCCAAGGGAATCGGGACGTTGCCTACAATGAGCAGTTCTTC. It specifies CASSQGNRDVAYNEQFF. The chain combines TRBV4-2 with TRBJ2-1; D tentatively reads TRBD1 or TRBD2 (5 bases each). Trimming left V 1 base short and J 2 bases short, with 15 bases between. The CDR3 length is 17 residues. Germline V gene data show CDR1 as LGHNA and CDR2 as YNFKEQ.

This chain uses TRBV29-1 with TRBJ1-1; D is ambiguous. The CDR3 length is 12 residues. With 7 bases removed from V and 2 bases from J, the gap between germline ends came to 11 bases. Germline values: CDR1 SQVTM, CDR2 ANQGSEA. The CDR3 nucleotides read TGCAGCGGCGGCGCACATAACACTGAAGCTTTCTTT. Translated, it gives CSGGAHNTEAFF.

The V call is TRBV4-2, the J call TRBJ1-1, with D uncertain. This CDR3 region has 15 residues. Trimming shortened V by 1 base and J by 3 bases, and 12 bases separated the two germline ends. The germline CDR1 and CDR2 sequences are LGHNA and YNFKEQ. CDR3 coding DNA: TGTGCCAGCAGCCAAGGTGGGATCTTGGACACTGAAGCTTTCTTT. Protein sequence: CASSQGGILDTEAFF.

The chain combines TRBV6-2 or TRBV6-3 with TRBJ2-3; D possibly uses TRBD1 or TRBD2 (5 bases each). V was cut by 0 bases and J by 0 bases, with 10 bases left in between. The CDR3 covers 16 residues. Germline lookup yields CDR1 MNHEY and CDR2 SVGEGT. CDR3: CASSYSSRDSTDTQYF. The CDR3 DNA is TGTGCCAGCAGTTACTCGTCCCGGGACAGCACAGATACGCAGTATTTT.